The 18 T cell receptor beta chains given below trace back to one sample, sequenced in a study of shared clonotypes between healthy human individuals. Data came from immunoSEQ multiplex PCR; TCRdb stores just in-frame clones and leaves some out. Of some 2,500,000 clones listed, 80% to 95% are singletons. Source material: naive CD4+ T cells from PBMCs. Indicated subset: CD45RA+ positively selected. The receptor source for this set is a man between 18 and 35 years old in good health. Some clones in this sample may be carry-over from other donors' samples.

The CDR3 coding sequence is TGTGCCAGCAGCCCCGGATCACCGGGTCTCTACGAGCAGTACTTC. It specifies CASSPGSPGLYEQYF. The genes are TRBV5-4 and TRBJ2-7, with D unclear. Germline lookup yields CDR1 SGHNT and CDR2 YYREEE (reference sequence). V lost 4 bases to trimming and J lost 3 bases, with 17 bases between them. The CDR3 covers 15 residues.

This chain connects TRBV7-9 to TRBJ2-1, with 13 bases fitting TRBD2. CDR1 SEHNR and CDR2 FQNEAQ come from the germline V gene (reference sequence). CDR3 length: 17 residues. With V trimmed by 3 bases and J by 8 bases, 10 bases remained unmatched. The CDR3 loop is CASSLATSGRAMHEQFF. Written as DNA, the CDR3 is TGTGCCAGCAGCTTGGCTACTAGCGGGAGGGCCATGCATGAGCAGTTCTTC. Looking up the rest from reference TRBV7-9 and TRBJ2-1 gives the full variable domain: DTGVSQNPRHKITKRGQNVTFRCDPISEHNRLYWYRQTLGQGPEFLTYFQNEAQLEKSRLLSDRFSAERPKGSFSTLEIQRTEQGDSAMYLCASSLATSGRAMHEQFFGPGTRLTVL.

This chain joins TRBV5-1 and TRBJ2-2, with TRBD2 matching 7 bases. V trimming: 0 bases; J trimming: 4 bases; junction bases outside the gene matches: 3. CDR1 SGHRS and CDR2 YFSETQ come from the germline V gene. The CDR3 runs to 15 residues. This chain's CDR3 is CASSLETSSTGELFF. The CDR3, as DNA: TGCGCCAGCAGCTTGGAGACTAGCAGCACCGGGGAGCTGTTTTTT.

The gene calls are TRBV27 and TRBJ2-1; TRBD2 matches 13 bases. The CDR3 totals 19 residues. The V and J ends lost 1 base and 6 bases, in that order; junction bases with no gene match: 12. Per germline, CDR1 MNHEY and CDR2 SMNVEV (reference sequence). The CDR3 DNA follows: TGTGCCAGCAGTTTATTCCCCTCTCGGACTAGCGGGAGCCCCAATGAGCAGTTCTTC. It yields the protein CASSLFPSRTSGSPNEQFF.

The rearrangement uses TRBV20-1 and TRBJ2-5; D not resolved. V lost 3 bases, J lost 7 bases, and 9 bases lay in between. Germline lookup yields CDR1 DFQATT and CDR2 SNEGSKA (reference sequence). This CDR3 comprises 11 residues. The CDR3 DNA reads TGCAGTGCTAGGGTTCGCGGGACCCAGTACTTC. Translated: CSARVRGTQYF.

The J gene is TRBJ1-4, the V gene TRBV6-1; D remains unclear. The V end was cut by 11 bases, the J end by 7 bases, with 17 bases between. The CDR3 is made up of 13 amino acids. Germline V CDR1 and CDR2: MNHNS, SASEGT. CDR3 loop: CASRGPNGEKLFF. The CDR3 coding sequence is TGTGCCTCCCGAGGGCCTAATGGTGAAAAACTGTTTTTT.

The rearrangement uses TRBV6-5 and TRBJ2-3, with D perhaps TRBD2 (6 bases). V gave up 6 bases and J gave up 11 bases, with 15 bases separating them. This CDR3 is 12 amino acids long. Looked up from germline, CDR1 is MNHEY and CDR2 is SVGAGI. The chain's CDR3 is CASRLTGGRQYF. The CDR3 bases are TGTGCCAGCAGGCTAACTGGGGGGAGGCAGTATTTT.

The rearrangement uses TRBV28 and TRBJ2-1; 9 positions match TRBD2. Per germline, CDR1 MDHEN and CDR2 SYDVKM. The CDR3 length is 16 residues. Unmatched junction bases numbered 13, after V lost 7 bases and J lost 6 bases. CDR3 in amino acids: CASTRGAGGPLNEQFF. The CDR3 DNA follows: TGTGCCAGCACCCGGGGGGCGGGAGGGCCTCTCAATGAGCAGTTCTTC.

This chain links TRBV6-5 with TRBJ2-7; tentatively, D is TRBD2 (7 bases). The CDR3 is made up of 13 amino acids. V dropped 0 bases and J dropped 6 bases, with 9 bases sitting between them. Germline CDR1 reads MNHEY; CDR2 reads SVGAGI. This chain's CDR3 is CASSYSGGLEQYF. The CDR3 DNA reads TGTGCCAGCAGTTACTCGGGGGGGCTCGAGCAGTACTTC.

Points on this clone: The sample carries other DNA sequences with the same CDR3. The V gene is TRBV11-2, the J gene TRBJ2-1; D remains ambiguous. V was shortened by 1 base and J by 0 bases, with 7 bases between the two germline ends. In germline, CDR1 is SGHAT, CDR2 FQNNGV. The CDR3 runs to 15 residues. CDR3 nucleotide sequence: TGTGCCAGCAGCTTAGCGGGTGGCTCCTACAATGAGCAGTTCTTC. It yields the protein CASSLAGGSYNEQFF.

The V call is TRBV4-2, the J call TRBJ2-7; 8 bases are a match to TRBD2. CDR1 LGHNA and CDR2 YNFKEQ come from the germline V gene. Trimming removed 0 bases from V and 3 bases from J; junction bases left unmatched: 1. There are 14 residues in the CDR3. CDR3 in DNA: TGTGCCAGCAGCCAAGATGCGGGAGGCTACGAGCAGTACTTC. This encodes CASSQDAGGYEQYF.

J is TRBJ1-1 and V is TRBV6-1; D gene uncertain. V gave up 4 bases and J gave up 5 bases, with 11 bases separating them. Germline loops: CDR1 MNHNS, CDR2 SASEGT. The length of the CDR3 is 13 residues. CDR3 residues: CASSGRPRTEAFF. CDR3 sequence (DNA): TGTGCCAGCAGTGGCCGCCCACGGACTGAAGCTTTCTTT.

The CDR3 coding sequence is TGTGCCAGCTCAACCTCCCCTACTAGCGGGAGGAACACCGGGGAGCTGTTTTTT. Protein product: CASSTSPTSGRNTGELFF. V is TRBV18 and J is TRBJ2-2, with 11 positions matching TRBD2. V lost 5 bases to trimming and J lost 1 base; unmatched junction nucleotides: 9. CDR3 size: 18 residues. Per the germline V gene, CDR1 is KGHSH and CDR2 is LQKENI.

This clone appeared a few times. The chain employs TRBV6-5 and TRBJ1-2; D gene ambiguous. CDR1 and CDR2 (germline): MNHEY, SVGAGI. V lost 0 bases to trimming and J lost 5 bases, with 13 bases between them. CDR3 length: 15 residues. The CDR3 loop reads CASSYSRGSYYGYTF. The CDR3 DNA sequence: TGTGCCAGCAGTTACTCTCGGGGAAGCTATTATGGCTACACCTTC.

This chain joins TRBV5-1 and TRBJ1-1, with D tentatively TRBD1 (6 bases). Germline V gene lookup returns CDR1 SGHRS and CDR2 YFSETQ. This CDR3 is built from 15 residues. The V end lost 4 bases, the J end lost 1 base, and 14 bases lay between the germline ends. The CDR3 is CASSLGHQKNTEAFF. The CDR3 bases are TGCGCCAGCAGCCTGGGACATCAGAAGAACACTGAAGCTTTCTTT.

The chain joins TRBV19 to TRBJ2-2; the D gene is possibly TRBD1 (6 bases). The CDR3 covers 16 residues. Trimming left V 5 bases short and J 0 bases short, with 13 bases between. The germline gives CDR1 LNHDA, CDR2 SQIVND (reference sequence). The CDR3 loop is CASSVRQAANTGELFF. For the CDR3, the DNA is TGTGCCAGTAGTGTTCGACAGGCCGCGAACACCGGGGAGCTGTTTTTT.

The chain employs TRBV6-1 and TRBJ2-5; a possible D gene is TRBD2 (5 bases). Germline CDR1 MNHNS, CDR2 SASEGT. The CDR3 loop spans 12 amino acids. Trimming stripped 11 bases from V and 4 bases from J, with 14 bases between. CDR3 amino acids: CALRGLGETQYF. The CDR3 DNA is TGTGCCCTCAGAGGGCTAGGAGAGACCCAGTACTTC.

The chain carries TRBV5-1 and TRBJ2-5; maybe TRBD2 (6 bases). The length of the CDR3 is 15 residues. Trimming pared 1 base from V and 2 bases from J, leaving 12 bases between. The germline CDR1 and CDR2 sequences are SGHRS and YFSETQ. The CDR3 bases are TGCGCCAGCAGCTTGTCGGTAGCGGAACAAGAGACCCAGTACTTC. Its translation is CASSLSVAEQETQYF. Based on the CDR3 plus reference TRBV5-1 and TRBJ2-5, the full variable domain is KAGVTQTPRYLIKTRGQQVTLSCSPISGHRSVSWYQQTPGQGLQFLFEYFSETQRNKGNFPGRFSGRQFSNSRSEMNVSTLELGDSALYLCASSLSVAEQETQYFGPGTRLLVL.